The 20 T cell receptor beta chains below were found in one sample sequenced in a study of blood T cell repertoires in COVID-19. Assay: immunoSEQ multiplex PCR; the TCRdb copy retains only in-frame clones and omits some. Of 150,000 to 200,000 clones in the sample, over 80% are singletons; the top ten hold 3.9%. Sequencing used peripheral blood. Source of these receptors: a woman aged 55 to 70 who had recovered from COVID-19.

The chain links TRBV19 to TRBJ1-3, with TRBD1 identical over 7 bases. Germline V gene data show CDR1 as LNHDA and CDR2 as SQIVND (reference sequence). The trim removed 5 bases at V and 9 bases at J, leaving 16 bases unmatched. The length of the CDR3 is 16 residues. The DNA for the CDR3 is TGTGCCAGTAGTCGGGACAGCCGCTTCAATGCGTTCACCATATATTTT. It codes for CASSRDSRFNAFTIYF.

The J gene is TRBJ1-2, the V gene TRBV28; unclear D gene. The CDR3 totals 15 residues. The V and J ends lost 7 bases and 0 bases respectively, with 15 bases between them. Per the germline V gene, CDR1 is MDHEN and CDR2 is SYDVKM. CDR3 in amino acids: CASTNRGTPNYGYTF. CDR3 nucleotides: TGTGCCAGCACCAACCGCGGTACACCTAACTATGGCTACACCTTC.

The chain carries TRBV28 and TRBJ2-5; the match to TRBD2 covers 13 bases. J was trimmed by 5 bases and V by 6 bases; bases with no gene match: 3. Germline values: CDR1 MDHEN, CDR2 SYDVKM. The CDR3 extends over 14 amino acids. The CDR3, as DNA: TGTGCCAGCAGACTAGCGGGGGGGCTCGAGACCCAGTACTTC. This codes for CASRLAGGLETQYF.

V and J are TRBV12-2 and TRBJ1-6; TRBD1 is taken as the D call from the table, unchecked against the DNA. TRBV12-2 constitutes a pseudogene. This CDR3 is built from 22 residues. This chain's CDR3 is CASRLEFCGEQTIGSYNSPLHF. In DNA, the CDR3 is TGTGCAAGTCGCTTAGAGTTTTGTGGCGAACAGACAATTGGGTCCTATAATTCACCCCTCCACTTT.

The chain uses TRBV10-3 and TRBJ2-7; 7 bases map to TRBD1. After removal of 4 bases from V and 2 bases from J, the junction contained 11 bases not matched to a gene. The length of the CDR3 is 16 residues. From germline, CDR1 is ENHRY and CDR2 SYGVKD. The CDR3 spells CAISGLRQGSTYEQYF. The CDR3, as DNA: TGTGCCATCAGTGGCCTTCGACAGGGAAGTACCTACGAGCAGTACTTC.

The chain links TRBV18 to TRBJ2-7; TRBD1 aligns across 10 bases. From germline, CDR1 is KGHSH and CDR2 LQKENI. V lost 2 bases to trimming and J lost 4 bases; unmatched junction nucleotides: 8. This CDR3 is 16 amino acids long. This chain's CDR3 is CASSPGSGTGDYEQYF. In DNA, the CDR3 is TGTGCCAGCTCACCAGGGTCCGGGACAGGGGATTACGAGCAGTACTTC.

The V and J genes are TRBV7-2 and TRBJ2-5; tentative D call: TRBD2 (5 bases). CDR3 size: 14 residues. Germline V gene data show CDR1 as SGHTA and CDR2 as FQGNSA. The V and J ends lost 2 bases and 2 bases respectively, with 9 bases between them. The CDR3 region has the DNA TGTGCCAGCAGCTTAATGACTACGCAAGAGACCCAGTACTTC. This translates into CASSLMTTQETQYF.

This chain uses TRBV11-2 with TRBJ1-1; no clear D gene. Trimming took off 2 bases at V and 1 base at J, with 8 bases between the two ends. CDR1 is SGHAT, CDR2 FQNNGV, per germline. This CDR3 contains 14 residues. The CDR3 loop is CASSLWRENTEAFF. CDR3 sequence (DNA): TGTGCCAGCAGCTTATGGAGGGAGAACACTGAAGCTTTCTTT. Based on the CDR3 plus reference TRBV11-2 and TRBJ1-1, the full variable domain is EAGVAQSPRYKIIEKRQSVAFWCNPISGHATLYWYQQILGQGPKLLIQFQNNGVVDDSQLPKDRFSAERLKGVDSTLKIQPAKLEDSAVYLCASSLWRENTEAFFGQGTRLTVV.

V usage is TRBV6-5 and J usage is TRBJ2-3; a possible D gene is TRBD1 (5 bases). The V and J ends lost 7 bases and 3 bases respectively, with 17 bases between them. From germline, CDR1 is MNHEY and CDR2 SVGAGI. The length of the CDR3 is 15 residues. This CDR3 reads CASIGAALFTDTQYF. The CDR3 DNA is TGTGCCAGCATAGGGGCAGCACTTTTTACAGATACGCAGTATTTT.

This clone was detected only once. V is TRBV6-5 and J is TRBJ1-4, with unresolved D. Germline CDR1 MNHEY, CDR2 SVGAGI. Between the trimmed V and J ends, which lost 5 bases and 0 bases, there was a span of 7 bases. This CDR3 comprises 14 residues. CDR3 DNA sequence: TGTGCCAGCAGTACACATGCAACTAATGAAAAACTGTTTTTT. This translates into CASSTHATNEKLFF.

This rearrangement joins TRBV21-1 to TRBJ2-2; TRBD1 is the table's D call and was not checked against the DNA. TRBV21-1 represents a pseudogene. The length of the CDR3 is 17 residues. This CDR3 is CASSKRRDRAKTGELFF. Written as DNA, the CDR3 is TGTGCCAGCAGCAAACGGAGGGACAGGGCTAAAACCGGGGAGCTGTTTTTT.

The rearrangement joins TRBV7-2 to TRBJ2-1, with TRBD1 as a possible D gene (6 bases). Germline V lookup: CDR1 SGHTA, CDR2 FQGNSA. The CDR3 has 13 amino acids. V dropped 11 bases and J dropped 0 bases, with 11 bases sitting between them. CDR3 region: CAGGLNSYNEQFF. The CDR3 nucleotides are TGTGCCGGGGGCCTAAACTCCTACAATGAGCAGTTCTTC.

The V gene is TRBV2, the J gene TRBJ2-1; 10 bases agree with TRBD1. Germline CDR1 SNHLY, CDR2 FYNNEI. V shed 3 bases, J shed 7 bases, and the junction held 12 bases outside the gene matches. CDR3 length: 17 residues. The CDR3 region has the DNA TGTGCCAGCAGTGAGTCCGGGACAGGGGCGAAGATAAATGAGCAGTTCTTC. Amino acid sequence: CASSESGTGAKINEQFF.

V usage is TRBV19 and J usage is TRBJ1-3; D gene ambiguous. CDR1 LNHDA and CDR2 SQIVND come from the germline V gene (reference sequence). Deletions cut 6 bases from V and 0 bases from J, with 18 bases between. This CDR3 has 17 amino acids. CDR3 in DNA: TGTGCCAGTAGGCAGAGTCCTGCAGGCGCCTCTGGAAACACCATATATTTT. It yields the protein CASRQSPAGASGNTIYF.

CDR3 sequence: CASSAGQHLNYGYTF. CDR3 in DNA: TGTGCCAGTAGTGCGGGACAGCACCTGAACTATGGCTACACCTTC. The chain links TRBV19 to TRBJ1-2; 7 bases map to TRBD1. This CDR3 contains 15 residues. Trimming took 5 bases from V and 2 from J; bases not matched to a gene: 8. Germline lookup yields CDR1 LNHDA and CDR2 SQIVND (reference sequence).

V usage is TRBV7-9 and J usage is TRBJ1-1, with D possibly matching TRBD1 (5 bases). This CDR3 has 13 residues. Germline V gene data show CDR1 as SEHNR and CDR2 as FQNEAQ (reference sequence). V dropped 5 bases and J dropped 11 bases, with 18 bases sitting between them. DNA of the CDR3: TGTGCCAGCAGCCTAATTGAAGGGGTAGGGGCTTTCTTT. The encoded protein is CASSLIEGVGAFF. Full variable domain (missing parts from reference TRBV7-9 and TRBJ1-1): DTGVSQNPRHKITKRGQNVTFRCDPISEHNRLYWYRQTLGQGPEFLTYFQNEAQLEKSRLLSDRFSAERPKGSFSTLEIQRTEQGDSAMYLCASSLIEGVGAFFGQGTRLTVV.

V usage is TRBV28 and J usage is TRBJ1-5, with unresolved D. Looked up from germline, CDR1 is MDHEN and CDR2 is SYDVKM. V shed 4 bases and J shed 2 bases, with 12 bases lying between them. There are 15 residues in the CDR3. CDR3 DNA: TGTGCCAGCAGTTCTCGAGGCGCGGGCAATCAGCCCCAGCATTTT. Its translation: CASSSRGAGNQPQHF.

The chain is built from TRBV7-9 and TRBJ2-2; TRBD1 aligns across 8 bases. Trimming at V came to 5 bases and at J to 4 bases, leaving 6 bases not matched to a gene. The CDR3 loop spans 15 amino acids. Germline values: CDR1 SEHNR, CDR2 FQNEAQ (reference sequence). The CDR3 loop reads CASSPTGEVTGELFF. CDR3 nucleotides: TGTGCCAGCAGCCCGACAGGGGAGGTCACCGGGGAGCTGTTTTTT. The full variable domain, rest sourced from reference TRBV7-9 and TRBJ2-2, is DTGVSQNPRHKITKRGQNVTFRCDPISEHNRLYWYRQTLGQGPEFLTYFQNEAQLEKSRLLSDRFSAERPKGSFSTLEIQRTEQGDSAMYLCASSPTGEVTGELFFGEGSRLTVL.

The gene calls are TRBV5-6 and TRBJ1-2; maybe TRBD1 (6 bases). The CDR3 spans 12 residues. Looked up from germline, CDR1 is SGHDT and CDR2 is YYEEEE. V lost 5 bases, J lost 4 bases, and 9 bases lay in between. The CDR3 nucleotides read TGTGCCAGCAGTACAGGGCCCTATGGCTACACCTTC. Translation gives CASSTGPYGYTF.

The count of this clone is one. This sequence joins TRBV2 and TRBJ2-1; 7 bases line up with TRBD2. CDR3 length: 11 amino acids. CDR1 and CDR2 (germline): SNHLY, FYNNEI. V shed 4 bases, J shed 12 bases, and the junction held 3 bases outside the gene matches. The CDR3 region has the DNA TGTGCCAGCAGTGGGACTAGTCGGCAGTTCTTC. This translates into CASSGTSRQFF.